The 30 T cell receptor beta chains below were found in one sample sequenced in a study of blood T cell repertoires in COVID-19. Produced via immunoSEQ multiplex PCR; TCRdb's table is partial and in-frame only. The sample holds 230,000 or so clones; about nine tenths are singletons and the top ten take over 3%. Specimen: PBMCs or T cells enriched from blood (not recorded which). These receptors originate from a woman aged 35 to 49 with acute COVID-19.

The rearrangement joins TRBV3-1 (or the pseudogene TRBV3-2) to TRBJ2-3, with 9 bases lining up with TRBD2. Germline CDR1 reads LGHDT; CDR2 reads YNNKEL (reference sequence). This CDR3 region has 16 residues. V gave up 5 bases and J gave up 1 base; unmatched junction bases: 7. CDR3 amino acids: CASSFRTSAGTDTQYF. The CDR3 DNA sequence: TGTGCCAGCAGCTTCCGGACTAGCGCAGGCACAGATACGCAGTATTTT.

The rearrangement uses TRBV12-5 and TRBJ1-1; D possibly corresponds to TRBD1 (6 bases). V lost 2 bases to trimming and J lost 4 bases, with 26 bases between them. CDR1 LGHNT and CDR2 FRNRAP come from the germline V gene. The CDR3 extends over 19 amino acids. The CDR3 protein is CASGLIIYRERWSSTEAFF. CDR3 nucleotide sequence: TGTGCTAGTGGTTTGATAATTTACAGGGAAAGATGGAGTAGCACTGAAGCTTTCTTT. Full variable domain (remainder filled in from reference TRBV12-5 and TRBJ1-1): DARVTQTPRHKVTEMGQEVTMRCQPILGHNTVFWYRQTMMQGLELLAYFRNRAPLDDSGMPKDRFSAEMPDATLATLKIQPSEPRDSAVYFCASGLIIYRERWSSTEAFFGQGTRLTVV.

V gene TRBV6-1 combines with J gene TRBJ1-2; TRBD1 matches at 7 bases. Per germline, CDR1 MNHNS and CDR2 SASEGT. The V segment lost 8 bases and the J segment 8 bases; nucleotides outside the gene matches: 20. This CDR3 contains 16 residues. In DNA form, the CDR3 reads TGTGCCAGCGGTGCTCTTCGGGACAGTACGGGAAGGGGCTACACCTTC. Encoded protein: CASGALRDSTGRGYTF.

The V gene is TRBV10-3, the J gene TRBJ1-1, with a possible D match to TRBD1 (6 bases). Germline V gene sequence: CDR1 ENHRY, CDR2 SYGVKD. V was shortened by 0 bases and J by 1 base, with 12 bases between the two germline ends. The CDR3 is 16 amino acids. CDR3 nucleotides: TGTGCCATCAGTGAGTCGAAGGGGGGGAGGAACACTGAAGCTTTCTTT. It encodes CAISESKGGRNTEAFF.

The V and J genes are TRBV3-1 (or the pseudogene TRBV3-2) and TRBJ2-7; TRBD2 matches 16 bases. The CDR3 is 14 amino acids. CDR1 is LGHDT, CDR2 YNNKEL, per germline (reference sequence). Germline trimming cut 6 bases from V and 5 bases from J; bases unmatched to any gene: 1. The CDR3 here is CASRGTSGGDEQYF. DNA for the CDR3: TGTGCCAGCAGGGGGACTAGCGGGGGGGACGAGCAGTACTTC.

This sequence joins TRBV6-6 and TRBJ2-5; 7 nucleotides agree with TRBD1. The CDR3 has 12 amino acids. V dropped 10 bases and J dropped 2; count of bases not matched to a gene: 4. The germline V gene has CDR1 MNHNY and CDR2 SVGAGI (reference sequence). CDR3 region: CATGQVQETQYF. DNA of the CDR3: TGTGCCACCGGACAGGTTCAAGAGACCCAGTACTTC.

This chain connects TRBV3-1 (or the pseudogene TRBV3-2) to TRBJ2-5, with 12 bases identical to TRBD2. CDR3 size: 17 residues. Trimming at V came to 1 base and at J to 9 bases, leaving 12 bases not matched to a gene. CDR1 is LGHDT, CDR2 YNNKEL, per germline (reference sequence). CDR3 nucleotide sequence: TGTGCCAGCAGCCAAGGACGCACTAGCGGGGGGAGGGAGGCCCAGTACTTC. Translating gives CASSQGRTSGGREAQYF.

CDR3 bases: TGTGCCAGCAGTGCCGGGACTATGGAGGAGCAGTTCTTC. This gives the protein CASSAGTMEEQFF. The rearrangement uses TRBV6-4 and TRBJ2-1; TRBD2 matches at 7 bases. CDR3 length equals 13 residues. The germline CDR1 and CDR2 sequences are MRHNA and SNTAGT. The V segment lost 4 bases and the J segment 10 bases; nucleotides outside the gene matches: 7.

The V call is TRBV5-1, the J call TRBJ2-3, with 9 bases that match TRBD1. With 0 bases clipped from V and 6 bases from J, the junction kept 5 bases outside the gene matches. The CDR3 runs 15 residues. CDR1 and CDR2 from the germline V gene are SGHRS and YFSETQ. The CDR3 spells CASSLAGQGLDTQYF. Here the CDR3 DNA reads TGCGCCAGCAGCTTGGCGGGACAGGGCCTCGATACGCAGTATTTT.

The rearrangement links TRBV5-6 to TRBJ1-2; 9 bases fit TRBD1. CDR3 length: 13 amino acids. The germline V gene has CDR1 SGHDT and CDR2 YYEEEE. V lost 4 bases and J lost 4; bases outside the gene matches: 2. CDR3 loop: CASSPDRGYGYTF. DNA of the CDR3: TGTGCCAGCAGCCCGGACAGGGGCTATGGCTACACCTTC.

The gene calls are TRBV6-5 and TRBJ1-5; 9 bases line up with TRBD1. V dropped 8 bases and J dropped 5; count of bases not matched to a gene: 10. Per germline, CDR1 MNHEY and CDR2 SVGAGI. This CDR3 has 15 residues. The CDR3 spells CASSDRQGVHQPQHF. The CDR3 DNA reads TGTGCCAGCTCCGACCGACAGGGGGTACATCAGCCCCAGCATTTT.

The chain couples TRBV6-5 to TRBJ1-5; D uncertain. Trimming pared 0 bases from V and 2 bases from J, leaving 8 bases between. This CDR3 is 15 amino acids long. Germline CDR1 is MNHEY and CDR2 is SVGAGI. This CDR3 is CASSYSIWRNQPQHF. DNA of the CDR3: TGTGCCAGCAGTTACTCGATCTGGCGCAATCAGCCCCAGCATTTT.

The V gene is TRBV7-9, the J gene TRBJ2-3, with 11 bases lining up with TRBD2. The junction had 4 bases not matched to a gene; V was cut back by 5 bases and J by 0 bases. CDR3 length equals 16 residues. CDR1 and CDR2 from the germline V gene are SEHNR and FQNEAQ (reference sequence). The CDR3 DNA reads TGTGCCAGCAGCCCCTCTAGCGGGGGGAGCACAGATACGCAGTATTTT. Its protein product is CASSPSSGGSTDTQYF.

J is TRBJ1-2 and V is TRBV9, with a possible D match to TRBD1 (5 bases). V was pared by 4 bases and J by 3 bases, with 16 bases between. The CDR3 runs to 15 residues. Germline loops: CDR1 SGDLS, CDR2 YYNGEE. CDR3 residues: CASSSSGYGDYGYTF. The CDR3 nucleotides are TGTGCCAGCAGCTCCTCAGGGTATGGGGACTATGGCTACACCTTC.

V gene TRBV5-1 combines with J gene TRBJ1-2; 8 nucleotides match TRBD1. V lost 0 bases and J lost 0; bases outside the gene matches: 4. Germline assignment: CDR1 SGHRS and CDR2 YFSETQ. This CDR3 region has 16 residues. CDR3 DNA sequence: TGCGCCAGCAGCTTGGGCAGGGGGCTCTCTAACTATGGCTACACCTTC. This gives the protein CASSLGRGLSNYGYTF. Based on the CDR3 plus reference TRBV5-1 and TRBJ1-2, the full variable domain is KAGVTQTPRYLIKTRGQQVTLSCSPISGHRSVSWYQQTPGQGLQFLFEYFSETQRNKGNFPGRFSGRQFSNSRSEMNVSTLELGDSALYLCASSLGRGLSNYGYTFGSGTRLTVV.

The chain employs TRBV6-5 and TRBJ1-2; D not certain. The CDR3 has 13 amino acids. Trimming cost V 0 bases and J 8 bases, with 10 bases left between them. Germline values: CDR1 MNHEY, CDR2 SVGAGI. The CDR3 nucleotides read TGTGCCAGCAGTTACTCGGAGGGAGGAGGCTACACCTTC. Translating it yields CASSYSEGGGYTF.

The chain is built from TRBV18 and TRBJ1-1, with TRBD1 matching 9 bases. The CDR3 runs to 16 residues. Trimming at V came to 3 bases and at J to 0 bases, leaving 5 bases not matched to a gene. The germline gives CDR1 KGHSH, CDR2 LQKENI. DNA for the CDR3: TGTGCCAGCTCACCCCGGGACAGGGATTTGAACACTGAAGCTTTCTTT. Its protein product is CASSPRDRDLNTEAFF.

CDR3 DNA: TGTGCCAGCACCGGGACTCCGCAGTATTTT. It codes for CASTGTPQYF. The chain joins TRBV7-9 to TRBJ2-3; maybe TRBD2 (6 bases). Germline V gives CDR1 SEHNR, CDR2 FQNEAQ (reference sequence). V was trimmed by 7 bases and J by 10 bases, leaving 9 bases between them. There are 10 residues in the CDR3.

The chain joins TRBV4-3 to TRBJ2-7; D may be TRBD2 (5 bases). Germline CDR1 is LGHNA and CDR2 is YSLEER. The length of the CDR3 is 15 residues. V lost 2 bases, J lost 3 bases, and 14 bases lay in between. CDR3 residues: CASSQSAGVGYEQYF. The CDR3 DNA is TGCGCCAGCAGCCAATCAGCCGGGGTCGGCTACGAGCAGTACTTC.

The chain couples TRBV6-5 to TRBJ1-2; weak D call: TRBD1 (6 bases). The CDR3 runs to 14 residues. Per the germline V gene, CDR1 is MNHEY and CDR2 is SVGAGI. Trimming shortened V by 4 bases and J by 1 base, and 10 bases separated the two germline ends. The CDR3 spells CASSLRGHNYGYTF. The CDR3, as DNA: TGTGCCAGCAGTTTGAGGGGACATAACTATGGCTACACCTTC.

This clone was detected only a few times. The chain links TRBV5-1 to TRBJ2-1; the match to TRBD2 covers 11 bases. This CDR3 spans 14 amino acids. Germline CDR1 SGHRS, CDR2 YFSETQ. Trimming removed 0 bases from V and 9 bases from J; junction bases left unmatched: 2. The CDR3 sequence is CASSLDTSGGEQFF. CDR3 DNA: TGCGCCAGCAGCTTGGATACTAGCGGGGGTGAGCAGTTCTTC.

The rearrangement links TRBV19 to TRBJ2-1; a weak D match, TRBD2 (5 bases). This CDR3 contains 14 residues. CDR1 and CDR2 from the germline V gene are LNHDA and SQIVND (reference sequence). V lost 5 bases and J lost 5, with 13 bases in between. The CDR3 DNA is TGTGCCAGTAGTGTGGTGACGGGGAACAATGAGCAGTTCTTC. Translated, it gives CASSVVTGNNEQFF.

This chain links TRBV7-9 with TRBJ2-2; TRBD1 agrees at 7 bases. V dropped 3 bases and J dropped 7; count of bases not matched to a gene: 11. The germline CDR1 and CDR2 sequences are SEHNR and FQNEAQ (reference sequence). The CDR3 length is 16 residues. CDR3 in amino acids: CASSFSTGLFGGELFF. CDR3 DNA: TGTGCCAGCAGCTTTTCGACAGGGCTGTTCGGCGGGGAGCTGTTTTTT. Complete variable domain (other parts from reference TRBV7-9 and TRBJ2-2): DTGVSQNPRHKITKRGQNVTFRCDPISEHNRLYWYRQTLGQGPEFLTYFQNEAQLEKSRLLSDRFSAERPKGSFSTLEIQRTEQGDSAMYLCASSFSTGLFGGELFFGEGSRLTVL.

As DNA, the CDR3 is TGTGCCAGCAGCTTAGGGGACGGGACTAGACTCTACGAGCAGTACGTC. Amino acids: CASSLGDGTRLYEQYV. V usage is TRBV7-8 and J usage is TRBJ2-7, with 8 bases aligning to TRBD2. Germline V gene lookup returns CDR1 SGHVS and CDR2 FQNEAQ. The V and J ends lost 1 base and 3 bases, in that order; junction bases with no gene match: 8. This CDR3 region has 16 residues.

This chain connects TRBV7-2 to TRBJ2-5; TRBD2 agrees at 7 bases. This CDR3 has 15 amino acids. Germline CDR1 and CDR2: SGHTA and FQGNSA. Trimming at V came to 0 bases and at J to 1 base, leaving 2 bases not matched to a gene. The CDR3 loop is CASSLAGGTQETQYF. Here the CDR3 DNA reads TGTGCCAGCAGCTTAGCGGGAGGGACCCAAGAGACCCAGTACTTC. The full variable domain, with the rest looked up from reference TRBV7-2 and TRBJ2-5, is GAGVSQSPSNKVTEKGKDVELRCDPISGHTALYWYRQSLGQGLEFLIYFQGNSAPDKSGLPSDRFSAERTGGSVSTLTIQRTQQEDSAVYLCASSLAGGTQETQYFGPGTRLLVL.

This chain joins TRBV19 and TRBJ1-6, with 7 bases that match TRBD1. With 5 bases clipped from V and 2 bases from J, the junction kept 3 bases outside the gene matches. This CDR3 has 15 amino acids. The germline CDR1 and CDR2 sequences are LNHDA and SQIVND (reference sequence). The CDR3 sequence is CASSVGTAYNSPLHF. The DNA of the CDR3 is TGTGCCAGTAGTGTCGGGACAGCCTATAATTCACCCCTCCACTTT.

The J gene is TRBJ1-1, the V gene TRBV10-1, with 7 bases matching TRBD1. The CDR3 is made up of 13 amino acids. Per the germline V gene, CDR1 is WNHNN and CDR2 is SYGVQD (reference sequence). V shed 6 bases and J 5 bases; nucleotides not matched to a gene: 6. Here the CDR3 DNA reads TGCGCCAGCAGGCAACAGGGGAATACTGAAGCTTTCTTT. Amino acid sequence: CASRQQGNTEAFF.

The chain links TRBV6-1 to TRBJ1-4; D may be TRBD1 (6 bases). The V gene lost 2 bases and the J gene lost 7 bases, with 11 bases spanning the gap. The germline V gene has CDR1 MNHNS and CDR2 SASEGT. This CDR3 is 14 amino acids long. The CDR3 sequence: CASSETGHGEKLFF. The CDR3 nucleotides are TGTGCCAGCAGTGAAACAGGGCACGGTGAAAAACTGTTTTTT.

The rearrangement uses TRBV19 and TRBJ2-1, with 13 nucleotides matching TRBD2. Germline assignment: CDR1 LNHDA and CDR2 SQIVND (reference sequence). CDR3 length equals 19 residues. V lost 6 bases to trimming and J lost 8 bases; unmatched junction nucleotides: 19. The CDR3 DNA reads TGTGCCAGTAGGTTCAGGTCGACTAGCGGGGGGACCCGCCCCCATGAGCAGTTCTTC. It yields the protein CASRFRSTSGGTRPHEQFF.

The chain recombines TRBV5-4 with TRBJ1-5; D is uncertain. The germline V gene has CDR1 SGHNT and CDR2 YYREEE (reference sequence). The CDR3 runs 16 residues. V lost 4 bases and J lost 0, with 14 bases in between. Here the CDR3 reads CASSRPEFYSNQPQHF. CDR3 sequence (DNA): TGTGCCAGCAGCCGTCCGGAGTTCTATAGCAATCAGCCCCAGCATTTT.